Here is one TCR beta chain with its context. Its cognate antigen is unknown. The data were obtained in a study of Graves' ophthalmopathy and Graves' hyperthyroidism. The CDR3 spans 12 residues. Germline V CDR1 and CDR2: DFQATT, SNEGSKA (reference sequence). Deletions cut 2 bases from V and 5 bases from J, with 9 bases between. Study results and limitations: The majority of expanded thyroid clonotypes above 0.001 frequency also occurred in blood.

Hyperthyroidism was new, under 2 months, in patients aged 18 to 65. Enrollment excluded any patients with other autoimmune diseases, uncontrolled infections, pregnancy or lactation. The diagnosis was founded upon clinical symptoms, serum thyroxine, TRAb, thyroid ultrasound and orbital computed tomography. For repertoire sequencing, the TCR beta CDR3 regions were amplified from RNA transcripts. RT-PCR with HTBI primers came first, then second-round multiplex PCR. TCRdb used MiXCR to reprocess the multiplex PCR reads, holding one entry per CDR3 protein. The profile shows over a million distinct CDR3 sequences, 36% of them singletons.

The V gene is TRBV20-1, the J gene TRBJ2-5; D is uncertain. Sequenced material: peripheral blood or thyroid tissue (not recorded which). The origin of this receptor is an adult man with Graves' hyperthyroidism. The CDR3: CSARPVAETQYF. The CDR3 DNA reads TGCAGTGCTAGACCTGTGGCCGAGACCCAGTACTTC.